This T cell receptor beta chain comes out of a study of human T cells and chemical hapten exposure. In its sample, this clonotype was seen a few times. J gave up 5 bases and V 2 bases, and 7 bases lay outside the gene matches. CDR3 length: 15 residues. Germline CDR1 MDHEN, CDR2 SYDVKM. One entry per CDR3 protein results from TCRdb running MiXCR on the RACE reads. The sample includes around 200,000 distinct CDR3 sequences, about 25% of them seen just once. Time point here: patch test 3, about 24 weeks after DPC sensitization. Described treatment: therapeutic diphenylcyclopropenone sensitization with weekly scalp DPC.

Sequences were derived from whole blood, sampled in connection with sensitization to the hapten diphenylcyclopropenone (DPC). The chain links TRBV28 to TRBJ2-3, with TRBD2 matching 7 bases. This sequence was found in a woman in her 40s with alopecia areata. Some clones in this sample may be carry-over from other donors' samples. The CDR3, as DNA: TGTGCCAGCAGTTTAGCGGGAGATAGGAGAGATACGCAGTATTTT. Its translation is CASSLAGDRRDTQYF.